This paragraph reports one T cell receptor (beta chain). The antigen is not known. J lost 0 bases, V lost 3 bases, and 9 bases had no gene match. CDR1 and CDR2 from the germline V gene are LNHDA and SQIVND (reference sequence). This CDR3 contains 18 residues. The entry originates in a study of cytomegalovirus exposure and HLA in healthy donors. Findings of the study overall: Most TCR sequences showed up rarely, but some public TCRs showed up in many donors. With high specificity and sensitivity, the classifier reportedly diagnosed cytomegalovirus status. In vitro experiments confirmed that three CMV-associated chains were specific for CMV antigens.

Some clones are missing from TCRdb's copy, which holds only in-frame ones; the method was immunoSEQ multiplex PCR. The table includes some 110,000 clones, over 90% detected once. The genes are TRBV19 and TRBJ2-2; 8 bases fit TRBD1. This receptor was taken from a woman under 30 in good health and CMV-seronegative. Sequenced input: PBMCs. The CDR3 coding sequence is TGTGCCAGTAGTATCCAGGGGGACAGGCCAACGAACACCGGGGAGCTGTTTTTT. Translating it yields CASSIQGDRPTNTGELFF.